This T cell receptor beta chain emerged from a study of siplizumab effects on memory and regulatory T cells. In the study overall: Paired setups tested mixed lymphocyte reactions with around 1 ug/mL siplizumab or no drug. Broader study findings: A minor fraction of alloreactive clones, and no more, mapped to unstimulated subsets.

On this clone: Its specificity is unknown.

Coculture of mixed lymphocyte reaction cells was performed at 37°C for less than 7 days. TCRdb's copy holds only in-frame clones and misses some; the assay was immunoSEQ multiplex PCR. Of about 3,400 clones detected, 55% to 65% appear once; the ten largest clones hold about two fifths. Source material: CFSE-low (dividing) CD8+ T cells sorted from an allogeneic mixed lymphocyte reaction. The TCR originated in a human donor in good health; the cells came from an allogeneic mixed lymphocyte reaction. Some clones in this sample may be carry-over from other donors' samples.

The CDR3 bases are TGTGCCAGCAGCTTGTTGGGAATGAACACTGAAGCTTTCTTT. This codes for CASSLLGMNTEAFF. This chain links TRBV5-6 with TRBJ1-1, with D uncertain. With 1 base removed from V and 0 bases from J, the gap between germline ends came to 7 bases. CDR1 and CDR2 from the germline V gene are SGHDT and YYEEEE. CDR3 size: 14 residues.